This T cell receptor (beta chain) was sequenced in a study of response to subunit inactivated influenza vaccine. Study-level points and caveats: Authors suggested that a seasonal influenza vaccination recruits few new T cells each time.

TCRdb recomputed calls from the RT-PCR reads with MiXCR, one row per CDR3 protein. The profile covers about 500,000 distinct CDR3 sequences, with roughly 7.9% appearing a single time and about 12% taken by the ten largest. V was cut by 3 bases and J by 2 bases, with 10 bases left in between. From germline, CDR1 is KGHSH and CDR2 LQKENI. This CDR3 spans 14 amino acids. This clonotype was detected only a few times. Its antigen is unknown. V gene TRBV18 combines with J gene TRBJ2-5; D may be TRBD1 (5 bases). Source: PBMCs from blood, taken around 25 months after vaccination. The sequence was obtained from a man aged 50 to 69 who received an inactivated influenza vaccine. CDR3 sequence: CASSPSGKQETQYF. DNA for the CDR3: TGTGCCAGCTCACCCTCAGGGAAGCAAGAGACCCAGTACTTC.